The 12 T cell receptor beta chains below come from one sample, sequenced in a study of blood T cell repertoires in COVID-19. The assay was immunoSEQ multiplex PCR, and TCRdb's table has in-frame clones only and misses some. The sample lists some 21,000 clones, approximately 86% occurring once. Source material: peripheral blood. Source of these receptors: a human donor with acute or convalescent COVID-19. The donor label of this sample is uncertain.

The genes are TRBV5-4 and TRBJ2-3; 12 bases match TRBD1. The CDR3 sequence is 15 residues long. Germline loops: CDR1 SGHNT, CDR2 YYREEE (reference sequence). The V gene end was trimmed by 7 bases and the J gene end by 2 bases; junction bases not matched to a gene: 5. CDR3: CASSPGQGATDTQYF. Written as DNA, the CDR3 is TGTGCCAGCTCCCCGGGACAGGGGGCCACAGATACGCAGTATTTT.

The CDR3 DNA sequence: TGTGCCAGCAGTACCGGACAGGGAGGGCGGGAGCAGTTCTTC. As protein: CASSTGQGGREQFF. The rearrangement links TRBV6-2 or TRBV6-3 to TRBJ2-1; possible D gene TRBD1, 8 bases. CDR1 and CDR2 from the germline V gene are MNHEY and SVGEGT. Trimming removed 5 bases at V and 10 bases at J, with 18 bases between. The CDR3 is 14 residues long.

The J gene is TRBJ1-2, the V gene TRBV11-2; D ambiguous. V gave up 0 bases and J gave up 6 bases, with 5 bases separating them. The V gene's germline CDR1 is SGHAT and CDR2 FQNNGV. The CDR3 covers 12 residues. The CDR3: CASSLEAHGYTF. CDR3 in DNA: TGTGCCAGCAGCTTAGAGGCTCATGGCTACACCTTC. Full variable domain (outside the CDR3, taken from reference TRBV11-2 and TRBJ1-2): EAGVAQSPRYKIIEKRQSVAFWCNPISGHATLYWYQQILGQGPKLLIQFQNNGVVDDSQLPKDRFSAERLKGVDSTLKIQPAKLEDSAVYLCASSLEAHGYTFGSGTRLTVV.

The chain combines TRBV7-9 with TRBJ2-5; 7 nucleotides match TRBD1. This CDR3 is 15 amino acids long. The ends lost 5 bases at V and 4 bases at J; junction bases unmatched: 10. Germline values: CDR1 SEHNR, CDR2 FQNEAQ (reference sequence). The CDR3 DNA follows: TGTGCCAGCAGCGCTGGAGACAGGGCAGGAGAGACCCAGTACTTC. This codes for CASSAGDRAGETQYF.

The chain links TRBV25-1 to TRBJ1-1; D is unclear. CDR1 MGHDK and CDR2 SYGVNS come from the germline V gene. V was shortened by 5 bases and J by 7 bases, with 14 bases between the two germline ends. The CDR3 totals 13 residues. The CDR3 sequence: CASSSFGGGEAFF. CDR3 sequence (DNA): TGTGCCAGCAGTAGTTTTGGAGGTGGTGAAGCTTTCTTT. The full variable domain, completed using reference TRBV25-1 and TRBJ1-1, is EADIYQTPRYLVIGTGKKITLECSQTMGHDKMYWYQQDPGMELHLIHYSYGVNSTEKGDLSSESTVSRIRTEHFPLTLESARPSHTSQYLCASSSFGGGEAFFGQGTRLTVV.

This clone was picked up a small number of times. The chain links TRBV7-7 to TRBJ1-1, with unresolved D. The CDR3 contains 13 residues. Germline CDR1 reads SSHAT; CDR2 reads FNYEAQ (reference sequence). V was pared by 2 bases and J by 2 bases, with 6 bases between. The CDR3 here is CASSLSQNTEAFF. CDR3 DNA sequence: TGTGCCAGCAGCTTAAGCCAAAACACTGAAGCTTTCTTT.

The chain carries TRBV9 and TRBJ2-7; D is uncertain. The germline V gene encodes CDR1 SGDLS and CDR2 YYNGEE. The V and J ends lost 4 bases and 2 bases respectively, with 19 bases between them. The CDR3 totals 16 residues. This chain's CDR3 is CASSRDQAGPPYEQYF. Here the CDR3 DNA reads TGTGCCAGCAGCAGAGATCAAGCAGGCCCCCCCTACGAGCAGTACTTC.

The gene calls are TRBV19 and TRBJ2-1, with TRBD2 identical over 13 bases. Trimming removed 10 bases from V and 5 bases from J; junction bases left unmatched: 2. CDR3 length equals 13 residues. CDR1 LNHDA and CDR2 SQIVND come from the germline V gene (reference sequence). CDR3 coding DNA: TGTGCCACCGGACTAGCGGGGGACAATGAGCAGTTCTTC. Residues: CATGLAGDNEQFF.

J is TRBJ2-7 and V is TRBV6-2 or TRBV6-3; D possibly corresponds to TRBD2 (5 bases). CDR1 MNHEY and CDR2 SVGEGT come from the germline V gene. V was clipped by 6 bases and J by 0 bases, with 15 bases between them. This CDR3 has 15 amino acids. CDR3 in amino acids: CASSATQRFSYEQYF. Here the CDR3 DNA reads TGTGCCAGCAGCGCGACTCAGCGGTTCTCCTACGAGCAGTACTTC.

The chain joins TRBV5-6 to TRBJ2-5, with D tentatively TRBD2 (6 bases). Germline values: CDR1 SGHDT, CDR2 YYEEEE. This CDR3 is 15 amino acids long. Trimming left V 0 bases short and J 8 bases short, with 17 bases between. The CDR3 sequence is CASSLEGSGPGTQYF. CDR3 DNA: TGTGCCAGCAGCTTGGAGGGTAGCGGCCCCGGAACCCAGTACTTC. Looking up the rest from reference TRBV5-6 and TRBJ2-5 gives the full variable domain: DAGVTQSPTHLIKTRGQQVTLRCSPKSGHDTVSWYQQALGQGPQFIFQYYEEEERQRGNFPDRFSGHQFPNYSSELNVNALLLGDSALYLCASSLEGSGPGTQYFGPGTRLLVL.

CDR3 sequence reads: CASSAGLAGNTDTQYF. In DNA form, the CDR3 reads TGTGCCAGCAGCGCGGGACTAGCGGGAAACACAGATACGCAGTATTTT. The gene calls are TRBV5-8 and TRBJ2-3; TRBD2 matches at 13 bases. Trimming removed 4 bases from V and 2 bases from J; junction bases left unmatched: 4. Germline CDR1 is SGHTS and CDR2 is YDEGEE. CDR3 length equals 16 residues.

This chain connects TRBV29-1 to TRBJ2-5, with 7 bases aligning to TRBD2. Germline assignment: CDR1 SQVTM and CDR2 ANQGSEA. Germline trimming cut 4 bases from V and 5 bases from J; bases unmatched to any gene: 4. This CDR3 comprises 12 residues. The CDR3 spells CSVVISGETQYF. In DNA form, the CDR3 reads TGCAGCGTTGTGATTAGCGGGGAGACCCAGTACTTC.